The rows below give T cell receptor beta chains drawn from one sample of a study of beta chain features in type 1 diabetes. Clones were sequenced by immunoSEQ multiplex PCR, and TCRdb holds only the in-frame ones, with some missing. The profile shows about 22,000 clones, less than 75% of them singletons. The sample consisted of stem cell memory CD4+ T cells from blood. These TCRs come from a man aged 18 to 29 with type 1 diabetes. The CDR3 runs from the conserved cysteine through the conserved F or W. A D gene is named only where the DNA matches it firmly. Rows give clone size only sometimes, using once, few, many, or a class for an expanded clone.

NA	TRBV19	TRBJ2-2	NA	CASRSAGSTGELFF	TGTGCCAGTAGGTCGGCAGGTTCGACCGGGGAGCTGTTTTTT
NA	TRBV15	TRBJ2-5	TRBD1	CATRTGAQETQYF	TGTGCCACCCGGACAGGGGCACAAGAGACCCAGTACTTC
NA	TRBV15	TRBJ2-5	NA	CATSRDRGRQETQYF	TGTGCCACCAGCAGAGATCGAGGCAGACAAGAGACCCAGTACTTC
few	TRBV28	TRBJ2-7	TRBD1	CASSWDRGWDEQYF	TGTGCCAGCAGTTGGGACAGGGGATGGGACGAGCAGTACTTC
few	TRBV7-2	TRBJ2-1	NA	CASSHSARQGNEQFF	TGTGCCAGCAGCCACTCGGCCCGCCAGGGCAATGAGCAGTTCTTC
medium-sized	TRBV7-8	TRBJ2-6	NA	CASSYSSGANVLTF	TGTGCCAGCAGCTACAGCTCTGGGGCCAACGTCCTGACTTTC
NA	TRBV5-6	TRBJ2-7	TRBD1	CASSLGQGVTYEQYF	TGTGCCAGCAGCTTGGGACAGGGAGTTACGTACGAGCAGTACTTC
few	TRBV7-9	TRBJ2-5	TRBD2	CASSLVFREGKETQYF	TGTGCCAGCAGCTTAGTCTTCCGGGAGGGAAAAGAGACCCAGTACTTC
NA	TRBV27	TRBJ2-3	TRBD1	CASTYDRAGDWAQYF	TGTGCCAGCACTTATGACAGGGCCGGTGATTGGGCGCAGTATTTT
few	TRBV5-1	TRBJ2-3	TRBD2	CASSPPVERGVPDTQYF	TGCGCCAGCAGCCCCCCCGTCGAGCGGGGGGTCCCAGATACGCAGTATTTT
NA	TRBV19	TRBJ1-2	NA	CASSMSGLPGYTF	TGTGCCAGTAGTATGTCAGGGCTTCCTGGCTACACCTTC
NA	TRBV6-1	TRBJ2-4	TRBD1	CASSDRTGGLKNIQYF	TGTGCCAGCAGTGACCGGACAGGGGGCCTGAAAAACATTCAGTACTTC
once	TRBV21-1	TRBJ2-2	NA	CASSKPDETGAPTGELFF	TGTGCCAGCAGCAAACCGGACGAGACAGGGGCCCCGACCGGGGAGCTGTTTTTT
few	TRBV30	TRBJ2-2	TRBD2	CAWRTRGVFNTGELFF	TGTGCCTGGAGGACGCGGGGGGTCTTTAACACCGGGGAGCTGTTTTTT
NA	TRBV15	TRBJ2-2	TRBD1	CATSPRQGQFPNTGELFF	TGTGCCACCAGCCCGAGACAGGGGCAATTCCCGAACACCGGGGAGCTGTTTTTT
NA	TRBV11-2	TRBJ2-7	NA	CASSLPLRGNSYEQYF	TGTGCCAGCAGCCTACCTCTGCGGGGAAACTCCTACGAGCAGTACTTC
NA	TRBV7-9	TRBJ2-2	NA	CVAAGTNTGELFF	TGTGTGGCGGCAGGGACGAACACCGGGGAGCTGTTTTTT
NA	TRBV7-2	TRBJ2-5	TRBD2	CASSLAPASSGETQYF	TGTGCCAGCAGCTTAGCCCCAGCGTCTAGCGGAGAGACCCAGTACTTC
once	TRBV11-3	TRBJ2-1	NA	CASSLGSSSYNEQFF	TGTGCCAGCAGCTTAGGATCGAGCTCCTACAATGAGCAGTTCTTC
once	TRBV28	TRBJ2-5	NA	CASNPPGVETQYF	TGTGCCAGCAATCCCCCGGGGGTGGAGACCCAGTACTTC
NA	TRBV7-2	TRBJ2-1	TRBD2	CASSLLAGQHNEQFF	TGTGCCAGCAGCTTACTAGCGGGACAGCACAATGAGCAGTTCTTC
NA	TRBV4-3	TRBJ1-2	NA	CASSFLDYQDGYTF	TGCGCCAGCAGCTTCCTGGACTATCAGGATGGCTACACCTTC
NA	TRBV7-2	TRBJ2-3	TRBD2	CASSAGSGLATDTQYF	TGTGCCAGCAGCGCGGGGTCGGGACTAGCGACAGATACGCAGTATTTT
few	TRBV20-1	TRBJ2-7	NA	CSARNPYEQYF	TGCAGTGCCCGTAATCCCTACGAGCAGTACTTC
NA	TRBV14	TRBJ2-7	TRBD1	CASSQGTGETYEQYF	TGTGCCAGCAGCCAAGGGACAGGCGAAACCTACGAGCAGTACTTC
NA	TRBV7-4	TRBJ2-7	NA	CANYPDEQYF	TGTGCCAATTATCCGGACGAGCAGTACTTC
few	TRBV28	TRBJ2-1	NA	CASRSRLNEQFF	TGTGCCAGCAGGTCTAGACTAAATGAGCAGTTCTTC
NA	TRBV27	TRBJ1-1	NA	CASSKQVSEAFF	TGTGCCAGCAGTAAACAGGTCTCAGAAGCTTTCTTT
once	TRBV5-1	TRBJ2-3	NA	CASSLTTDTQYF	TGCGCCAGCAGCTTAACTACAGATACGCAGTATTTT
NA	TRBV10-3	TRBJ2-3	NA	CAISEYSSRGTDTQYF	TGTGCCATCAGTGAATATTCTTCCAGGGGCACAGATACGCAGTATTTT
NA	TRBV5-1	TRBJ1-5	NA	CASSLDGVQPQHF	TGCGCCAGCAGCTTGGACGGGGTTCAGCCCCAGCATTTT
few	TRBV28	TRBJ2-3	TRBD2	CASSLRLAGEKGTDTQYF	TGTGCCAGCAGTTTACGACTAGCGGGAGAGAAAGGCACAGATACGCAGTATTTT
NA	TRBV14	TRBJ2-7	TRBD1	CASSQAVTWTGGSEQYF	TGTGCCAGCAGCCAAGCGGTTACTTGGACAGGGGGTTCCGAGCAGTACTTC
NA	TRBV7-2	TRBJ2-1	TRBD2	CASSEGLAAYNEQFF	TGTGCCAGCAGCGAAGGACTAGCGGCCTACAATGAGCAGTTCTTC
NA	TRBV20-1	TRBJ2-5	NA	CSGLDQETQYF	TGCAGTGGGTTAGACCAAGAGACCCAGTACTTC
NA	TRBV18	TRBJ2-3	NA	CASSPRGEVAPDTQYF	TGTGCCAGCTCACCACGAGGCGAAGTAGCACCCGATACGCAGTATTTT
NA	TRBV5-1	TRBJ2-7	TRBD2	CASSLDWRGETYEQYF	TGCGCCAGCAGCTTGGATTGGCGGGGGGAAACCTACGAGCAGTACTTC
NA	TRBV11-2	TRBJ1-3	NA	CASSSTQRELSGNTIYF	TGTGCCAGCAGCTCGACCCAACGGGAGCTTTCTGGAAACACCATATATTTT
NA	TRBV2	TRBJ2-6	NA	CASSEAGRGANVLTF	TGTGCCAGCAGTGAAGCAGGGAGAGGGGCCAACGTCCTGACTTTC
NA	TRBV7-9	TRBJ1-2	TRBD1	CASSFDRDTGVYGYTF	TGTGCCAGCAGCTTCGACAGGGACACCGGGGTCTATGGCTACACCTTC
NA	TRBV30	TRBJ1-2	NA	CAWSPDSGSYGYTF	TGTGCCTGGAGTCCGGACAGTGGATCCTATGGCTACACCTTC
few	TRBV15	TRBJ2-3	NA	CATSQLPGVWATTDTQYF	TGTGCCACCAGCCAATTGCCTGGTGTGTGGGCTACCACAGATACGCAGTATTTT
few	TRBV18	TRBJ2-1	NA	CASSPPGGAGASNEQFF	TGTGCCAGCTCACCCCCAGGAGGGGCGGGGGCCAGCAATGAGCAGTTCTTC
NA	TRBV11-2	TRBJ2-7	TRBD1	CASRMRDRGSYEQYF	TGTGCCAGCAGAATGCGAGACAGGGGTTCCTACGAGCAGTACTTC
NA	TRBV28	TRBJ2-3	TRBD2	CASSLGGRAWGDTQYF	TGTGCCAGCAGTTTAGGCGGGAGGGCCTGGGGAGATACGCAGTATTTT
NA	TRBV7-2	TRBJ1-6	NA	CASSPRDIRNSPLHF	TGTGCCAGCAGCCCAAGGGACATACGTAATTCACCCCTCCACTTT
NA	TRBV11-2	TRBJ2-7	TRBD2	CASSLRASGTSYEQYF	TGTGCCAGCAGCTTACGGGCTAGCGGGACCTCCTACGAGCAGTACTTC
NA	TRBV6-6	TRBJ2-7	NA	CASSPRVPTYEQYF	TGTGCCAGCAGCCCCAGGGTCCCGACCTACGAGCAGTACTTC
once	TRBV6-4	TRBJ1-2	NA	CASSDQGNGYTF	TGTGCCAGCAGTGACCAGGGGAATGGCTACACCTTC
few	TRBV19	TRBJ2-1	NA	CASAPKRSSYNEQFF	TGTGCCAGTGCGCCAAAGCGGAGCTCCTACAATGAGCAGTTCTTC
NA	TRBV9	TRBJ1-3	TRBD1	CASSETGATGNTIYF	TGTGCCAGCAGCGAGACAGGGGCCACTGGAAACACCATATATTTT